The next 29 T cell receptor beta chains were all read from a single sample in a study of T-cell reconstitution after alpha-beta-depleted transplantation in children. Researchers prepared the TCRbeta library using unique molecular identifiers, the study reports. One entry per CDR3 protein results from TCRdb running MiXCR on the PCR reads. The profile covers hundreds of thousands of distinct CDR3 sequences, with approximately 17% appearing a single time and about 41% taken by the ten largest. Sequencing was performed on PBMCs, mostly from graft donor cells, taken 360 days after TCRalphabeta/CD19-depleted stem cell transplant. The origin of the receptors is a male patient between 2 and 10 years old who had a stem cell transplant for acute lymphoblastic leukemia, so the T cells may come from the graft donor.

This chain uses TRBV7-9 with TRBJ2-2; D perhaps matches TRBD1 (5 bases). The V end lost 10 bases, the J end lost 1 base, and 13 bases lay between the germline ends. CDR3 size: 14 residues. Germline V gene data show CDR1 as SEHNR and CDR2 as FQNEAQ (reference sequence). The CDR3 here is CATGRRGNTGELFF. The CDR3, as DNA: TGTGCCACCGGAAGAAGGGGGAACACCGGGGAGCTGTTTTTT.

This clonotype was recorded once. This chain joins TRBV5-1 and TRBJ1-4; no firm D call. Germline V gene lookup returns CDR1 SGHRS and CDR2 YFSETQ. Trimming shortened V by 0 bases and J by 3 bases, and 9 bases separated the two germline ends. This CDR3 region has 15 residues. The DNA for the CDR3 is TGCGCCAGCAGCTTGGCGGCGGGAGCTAATGAAAAACTGTTTTTT. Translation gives CASSLAAGANEKLFF.

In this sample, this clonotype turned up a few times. CDR3: CASSPKAGEAGELFF. The DNA of the CDR3 is TGTGCCAGCAGCCCAAAAGCGGGAGAGGCCGGGGAGCTGTTTTTT. The chain is built from TRBV7-9 and TRBJ2-2, with 8 bases lining up with TRBD2. CDR3 length: 15 residues. V shed 5 bases and J 6 bases; nucleotides not matched to a gene: 8. Germline V gives CDR1 SEHNR, CDR2 FQNEAQ (reference sequence). Supplemented by reference TRBV7-9 and TRBJ2-2, the full variable domain reads DTGVSQNPRHKITKRGQNVTFRCDPISEHNRLYWYRQTLGQGPEFLTYFQNEAQLEKSRLLSDRFSAERPKGSFSTLEIQRTEQGDSAMYLCASSPKAGEAGELFFGEGSRLTVL.

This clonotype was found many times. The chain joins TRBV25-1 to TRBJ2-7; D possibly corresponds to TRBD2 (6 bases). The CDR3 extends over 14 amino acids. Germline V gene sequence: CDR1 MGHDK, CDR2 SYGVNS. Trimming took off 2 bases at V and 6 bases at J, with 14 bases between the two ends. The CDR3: CASSEPGTVGEQYF. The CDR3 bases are TGTGCCAGCAGTGAACCCGGGACTGTCGGCGAGCAGTACTTC.

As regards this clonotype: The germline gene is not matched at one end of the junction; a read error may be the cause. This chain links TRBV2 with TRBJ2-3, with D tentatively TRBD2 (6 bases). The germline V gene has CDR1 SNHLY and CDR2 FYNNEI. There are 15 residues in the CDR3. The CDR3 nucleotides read TGTGCCAGCAGGCGAGAGGGACTTATCACAGATACGCAGAATTTT. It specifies CASRREGLITDTQNF.

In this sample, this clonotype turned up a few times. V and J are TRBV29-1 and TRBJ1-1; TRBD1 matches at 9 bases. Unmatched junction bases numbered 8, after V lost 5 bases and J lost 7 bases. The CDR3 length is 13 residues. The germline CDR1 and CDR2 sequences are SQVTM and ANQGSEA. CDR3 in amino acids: CSVQLQGALEAFF. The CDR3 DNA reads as TGCAGCGTTCAATTACAGGGGGCGCTTGAAGCTTTCTTT.

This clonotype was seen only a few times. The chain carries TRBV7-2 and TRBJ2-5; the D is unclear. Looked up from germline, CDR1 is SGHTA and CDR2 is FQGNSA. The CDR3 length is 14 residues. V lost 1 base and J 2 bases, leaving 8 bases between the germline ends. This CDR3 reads CASSLEVLQETQYF. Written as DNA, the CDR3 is TGTGCCAGCAGCTTAGAGGTCCTACAAGAGACCCAGTACTTC.

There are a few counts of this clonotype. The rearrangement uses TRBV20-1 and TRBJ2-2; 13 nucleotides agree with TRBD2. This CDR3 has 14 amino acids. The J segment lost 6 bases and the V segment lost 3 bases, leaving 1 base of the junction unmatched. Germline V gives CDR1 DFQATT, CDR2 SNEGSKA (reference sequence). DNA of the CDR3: TGCAGTGCTAGGGGGACTAGCGGGGCCGGGGAGCTGTTTTTT. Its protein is CSARGTSGAGELFF.

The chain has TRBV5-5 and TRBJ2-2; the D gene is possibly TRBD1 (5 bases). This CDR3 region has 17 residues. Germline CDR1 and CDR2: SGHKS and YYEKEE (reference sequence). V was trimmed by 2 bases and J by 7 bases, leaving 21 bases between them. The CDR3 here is CASSLRAQKGPDGELFF. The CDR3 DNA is TGTGCCAGCAGCTTAAGGGCCCAAAAGGGGCCTGACGGGGAGCTGTTTTTT. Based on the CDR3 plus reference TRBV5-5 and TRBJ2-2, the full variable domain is DAGVTQSPTHLIKTRGQQVTLRCSPISGHKSVSWYQQVLGQGPQFIFQYYEKEERGRGNFPDRFSARQFPNYSSELNVNALLLGDSALYLCASSLRAQKGPDGELFFGEGSRLTVL.

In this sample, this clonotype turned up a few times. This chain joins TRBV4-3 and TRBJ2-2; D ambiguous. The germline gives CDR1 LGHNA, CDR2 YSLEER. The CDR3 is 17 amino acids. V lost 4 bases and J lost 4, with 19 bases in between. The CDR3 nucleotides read TGCGCCAGCAGCCGTGGCAGTGCCAATGTTATCACCGGGGAGCTGTTTTTT. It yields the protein CASSRGSANVITGELFF.

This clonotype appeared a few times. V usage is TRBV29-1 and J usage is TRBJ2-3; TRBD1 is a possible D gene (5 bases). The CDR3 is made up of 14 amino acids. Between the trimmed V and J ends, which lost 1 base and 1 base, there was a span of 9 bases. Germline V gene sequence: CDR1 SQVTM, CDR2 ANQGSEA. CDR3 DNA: TGCAGCGTTGAAGGCAGGGCGGGCACAGATACGCAGTATTTT. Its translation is CSVEGRAGTDTQYF.

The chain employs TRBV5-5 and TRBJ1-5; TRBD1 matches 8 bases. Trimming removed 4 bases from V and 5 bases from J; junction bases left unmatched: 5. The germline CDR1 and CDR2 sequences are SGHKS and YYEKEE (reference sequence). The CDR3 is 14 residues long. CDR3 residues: CASSLQGVDQPQHF. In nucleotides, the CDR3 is TGTGCCAGCAGCCTACAGGGGGTGGATCAGCCCCAGCATTTT.

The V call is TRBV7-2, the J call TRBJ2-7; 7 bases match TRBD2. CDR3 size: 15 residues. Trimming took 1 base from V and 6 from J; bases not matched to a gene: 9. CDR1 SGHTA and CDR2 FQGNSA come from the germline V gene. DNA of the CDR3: TGTGCCAGCAGCTTAGTTCCGGAGCGGGGCCGCGAGCAGTACTTC. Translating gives CASSLVPERGREQYF.

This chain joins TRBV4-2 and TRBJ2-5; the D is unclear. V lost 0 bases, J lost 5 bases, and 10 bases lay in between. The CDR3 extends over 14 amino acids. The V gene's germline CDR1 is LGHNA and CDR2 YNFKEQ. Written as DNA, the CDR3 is TGTGCCAGCAGCCAAGACCTAGTGAGGGAGACCCAGTACTTC. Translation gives CASSQDLVRETQYF.

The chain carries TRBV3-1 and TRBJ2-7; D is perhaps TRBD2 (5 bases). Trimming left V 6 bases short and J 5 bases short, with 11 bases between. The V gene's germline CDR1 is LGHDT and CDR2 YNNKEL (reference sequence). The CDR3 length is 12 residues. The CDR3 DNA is TGTGCCAGCAGACGCGCCGGGGACGAGCAGTACTTC. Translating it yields CASRRAGDEQYF.

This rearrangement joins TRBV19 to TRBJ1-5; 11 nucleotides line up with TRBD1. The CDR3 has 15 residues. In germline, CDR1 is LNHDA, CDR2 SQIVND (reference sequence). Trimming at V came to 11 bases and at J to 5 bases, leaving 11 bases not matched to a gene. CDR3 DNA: TGTGCCGGAGGGAGGACAGGGGGCCTTGATCAGCCCCAGCATTTT. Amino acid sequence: CAGGRTGGLDQPQHF. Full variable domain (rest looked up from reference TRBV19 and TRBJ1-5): DGGITQSPKYLFRKEGQNVTLSCEQNLNHDAMYWYRQDPGQGLRLIYYSQIVNDFQKGDIAEGYSVSREKKESFPLTVTSAQKNPTAFYLCAGGRTGGLDQPQHFGDGTRLSIL.

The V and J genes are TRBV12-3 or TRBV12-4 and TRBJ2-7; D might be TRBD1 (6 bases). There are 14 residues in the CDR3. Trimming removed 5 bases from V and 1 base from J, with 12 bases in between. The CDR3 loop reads CASSPQQGSYEQYF. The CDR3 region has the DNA TGTGCCAGCAGTCCCCAACAGGGATCCTACGAGCAGTACTTC.

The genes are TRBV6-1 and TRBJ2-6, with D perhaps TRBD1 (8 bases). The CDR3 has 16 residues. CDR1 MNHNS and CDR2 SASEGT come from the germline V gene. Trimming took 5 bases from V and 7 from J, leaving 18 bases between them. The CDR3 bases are TGTGCCAGCAGTCCTAACAGGGGGGGTAATGCCAACGTCCTGACTTTC. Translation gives CASSPNRGGNANVLTF.

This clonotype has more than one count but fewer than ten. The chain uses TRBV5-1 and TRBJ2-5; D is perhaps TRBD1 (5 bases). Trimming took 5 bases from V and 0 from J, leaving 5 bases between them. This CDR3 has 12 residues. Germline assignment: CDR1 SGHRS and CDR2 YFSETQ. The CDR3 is CASRDNQETQYF. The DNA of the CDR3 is TGCGCCAGCAGGGACAACCAAGAGACCCAGTACTTC.

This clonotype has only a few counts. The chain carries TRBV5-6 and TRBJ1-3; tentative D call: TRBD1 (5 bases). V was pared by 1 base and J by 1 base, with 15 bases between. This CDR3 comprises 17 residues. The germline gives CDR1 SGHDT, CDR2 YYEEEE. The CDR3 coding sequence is TGTGCCAGCAGCTTGCGGGGACCTAAGGGTTCTGGAAACACCATATATTTT. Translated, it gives CASSLRGPKGSGNTIYF.

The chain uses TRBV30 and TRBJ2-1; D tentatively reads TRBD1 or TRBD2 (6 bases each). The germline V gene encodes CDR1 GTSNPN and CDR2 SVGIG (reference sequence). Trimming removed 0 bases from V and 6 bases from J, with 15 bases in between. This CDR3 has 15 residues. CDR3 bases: TGTGCCTGGAGTGTAGGGGGAGGCTCCCCCAATGAGCAGTTCTTC. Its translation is CAWSVGGGSPNEQFF.

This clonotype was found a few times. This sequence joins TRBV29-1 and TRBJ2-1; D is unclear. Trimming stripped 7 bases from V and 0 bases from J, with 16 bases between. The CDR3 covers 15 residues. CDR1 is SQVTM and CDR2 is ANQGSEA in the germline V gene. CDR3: CSATRLPSSYNEQFF. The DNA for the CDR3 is TGCAGCGCGACCCGGCTACCGAGCTCCTACAATGAGCAGTTCTTC.

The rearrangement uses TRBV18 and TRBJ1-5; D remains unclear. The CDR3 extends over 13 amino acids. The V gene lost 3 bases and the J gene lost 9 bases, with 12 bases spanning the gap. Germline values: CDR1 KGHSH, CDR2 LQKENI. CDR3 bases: TGTGCCAGCTCACCTTCGGCCGATCGGCCCCAGCATTTT. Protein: CASSPSADRPQHF.

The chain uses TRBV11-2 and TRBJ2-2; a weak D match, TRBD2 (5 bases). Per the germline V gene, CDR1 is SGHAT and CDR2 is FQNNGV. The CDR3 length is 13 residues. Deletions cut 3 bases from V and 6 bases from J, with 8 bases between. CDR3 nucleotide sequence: TGTGCCAGCAGCTTTCCGAGGGCCGGGGAGCTGTTTTTT. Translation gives CASSFPRAGELFF.

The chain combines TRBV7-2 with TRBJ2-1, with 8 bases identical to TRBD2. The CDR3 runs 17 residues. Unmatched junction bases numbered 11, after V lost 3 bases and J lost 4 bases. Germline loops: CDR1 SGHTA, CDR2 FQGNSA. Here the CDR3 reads CASSFLLAVGAYNEQFF. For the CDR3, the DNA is TGTGCCAGCAGCTTCCTACTAGCGGTCGGTGCGTACAATGAGCAGTTCTTC.

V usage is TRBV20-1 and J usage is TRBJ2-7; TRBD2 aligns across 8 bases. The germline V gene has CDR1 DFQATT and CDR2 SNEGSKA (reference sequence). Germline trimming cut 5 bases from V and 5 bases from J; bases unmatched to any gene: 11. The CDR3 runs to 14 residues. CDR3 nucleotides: TGCAGTGCTCGTTTTCCGGGAGGGACGGACGAGCAGTACTTC. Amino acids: CSARFPGGTDEQYF.

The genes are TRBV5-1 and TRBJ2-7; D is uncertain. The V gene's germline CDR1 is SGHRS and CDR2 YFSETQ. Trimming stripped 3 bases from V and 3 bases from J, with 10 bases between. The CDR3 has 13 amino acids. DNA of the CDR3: TGCGCCAGCAGCTCTGACACATTCTACGAGCAGTACTTC. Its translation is CASSSDTFYEQYF.

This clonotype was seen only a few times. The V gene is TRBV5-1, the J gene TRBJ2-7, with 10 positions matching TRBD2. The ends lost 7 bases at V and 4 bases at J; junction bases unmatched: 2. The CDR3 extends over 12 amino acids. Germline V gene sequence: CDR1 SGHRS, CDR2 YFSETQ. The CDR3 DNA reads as TGCGCCAGCCGGGGACTAGCGTACGAGCAGTACTTC. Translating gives CASRGLAYEQYF.

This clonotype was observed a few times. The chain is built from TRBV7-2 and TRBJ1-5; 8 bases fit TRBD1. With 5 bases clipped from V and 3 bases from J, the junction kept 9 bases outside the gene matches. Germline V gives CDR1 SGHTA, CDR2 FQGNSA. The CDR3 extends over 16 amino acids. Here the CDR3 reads CASSLNPGQVNQPQHF. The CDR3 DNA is TGTGCCAGCAGCCTGAATCCGGGACAGGTCAATCAGCCCCAGCATTTT.